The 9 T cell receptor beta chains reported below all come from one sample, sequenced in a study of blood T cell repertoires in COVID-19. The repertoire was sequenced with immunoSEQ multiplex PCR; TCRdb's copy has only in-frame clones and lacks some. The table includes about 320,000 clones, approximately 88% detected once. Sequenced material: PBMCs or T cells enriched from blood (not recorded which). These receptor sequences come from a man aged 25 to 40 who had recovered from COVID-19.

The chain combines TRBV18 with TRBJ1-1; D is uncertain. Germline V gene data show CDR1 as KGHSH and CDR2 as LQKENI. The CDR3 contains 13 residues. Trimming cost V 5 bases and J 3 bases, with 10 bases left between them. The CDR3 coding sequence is TGTGCCAGCTCAACCAGTGGGCACACTGAAGCTTTCTTT. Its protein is CASSTSGHTEAFF.

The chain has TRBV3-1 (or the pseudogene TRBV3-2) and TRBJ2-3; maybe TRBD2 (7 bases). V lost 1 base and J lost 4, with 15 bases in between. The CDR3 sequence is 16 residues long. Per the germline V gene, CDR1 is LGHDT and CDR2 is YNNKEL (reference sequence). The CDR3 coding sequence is TGTGCCAGCAGCCAAGGGGGGGGCCTTTCGTCAGATACGCAGTATTTT. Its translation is CASSQGGGLSSDTQYF.

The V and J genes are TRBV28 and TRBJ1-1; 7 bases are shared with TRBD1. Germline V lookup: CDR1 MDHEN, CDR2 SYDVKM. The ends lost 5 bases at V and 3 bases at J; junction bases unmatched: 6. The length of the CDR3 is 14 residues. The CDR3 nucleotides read TGTGCCAGCAGTCCTACAGGGGTAGACACTGAAGCTTTCTTT. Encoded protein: CASSPTGVDTEAFF.

In DNA, the CDR3 is TGTGCCAGCAGCCTACTAGCGGGGGGTCGGGACGAGCAGTACTTC. Translated, it gives CASSLLAGGRDEQYF. The chain links TRBV3-1 (or the pseudogene TRBV3-2) to TRBJ2-7; TRBD2 agrees at 12 bases. The germline gives CDR1 LGHDT, CDR2 YNNKEL (reference sequence). This CDR3 comprises 15 residues. Losses at the gene ends were 4 bases for V and 5 bases for J; bases not matched to a gene: 6.

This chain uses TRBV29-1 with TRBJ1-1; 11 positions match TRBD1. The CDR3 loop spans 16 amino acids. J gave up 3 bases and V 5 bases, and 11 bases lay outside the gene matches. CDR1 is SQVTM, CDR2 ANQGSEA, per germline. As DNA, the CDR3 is TGCAGCGTTAGAAACCGGGACAGGGGGATTTACACTGAAGCTTTCTTT. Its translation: CSVRNRDRGIYTEAFF.

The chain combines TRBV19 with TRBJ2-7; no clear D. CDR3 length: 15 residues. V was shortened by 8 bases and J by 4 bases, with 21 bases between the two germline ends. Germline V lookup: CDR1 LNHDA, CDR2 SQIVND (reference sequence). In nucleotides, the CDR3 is TGTGCCAGTGCTACGGCCCTCGGAACACTATACGAGCAGTACTTC. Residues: CASATALGTLYEQYF. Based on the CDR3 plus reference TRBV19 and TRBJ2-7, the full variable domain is DGGITQSPKYLFRKEGQNVTLSCEQNLNHDAMYWYRQDPGQGLRLIYYSQIVNDFQKGDIAEGYSVSREKKESFPLTVTSAQKNPTAFYLCASATALGTLYEQYFGPGTRLTVT.

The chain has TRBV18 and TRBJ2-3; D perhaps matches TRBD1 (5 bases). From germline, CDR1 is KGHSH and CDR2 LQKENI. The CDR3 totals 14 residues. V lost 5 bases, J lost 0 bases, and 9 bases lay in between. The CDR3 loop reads CASSGRVSTDTQYF. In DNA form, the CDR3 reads TGTGCCAGCTCAGGCAGGGTCAGCACAGATACGCAGTATTTT.

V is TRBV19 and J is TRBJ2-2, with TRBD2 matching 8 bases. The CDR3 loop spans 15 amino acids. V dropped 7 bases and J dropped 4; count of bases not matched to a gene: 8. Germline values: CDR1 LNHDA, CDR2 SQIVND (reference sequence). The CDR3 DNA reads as TGTGCCAGTAAGAATATAGCGGGGCGCACCGGGGAGCTGTTTTTT. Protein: CASKNIAGRTGELFF.

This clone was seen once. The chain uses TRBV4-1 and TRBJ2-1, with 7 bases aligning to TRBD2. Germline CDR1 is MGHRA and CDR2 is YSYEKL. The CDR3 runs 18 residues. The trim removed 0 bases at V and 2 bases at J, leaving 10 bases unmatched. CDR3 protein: CASSQDLTQRDPYNEQFF. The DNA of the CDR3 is TGCGCCAGCAGCCAAGACTTGACCCAGCGGGACCCCTACAATGAGCAGTTCTTC.